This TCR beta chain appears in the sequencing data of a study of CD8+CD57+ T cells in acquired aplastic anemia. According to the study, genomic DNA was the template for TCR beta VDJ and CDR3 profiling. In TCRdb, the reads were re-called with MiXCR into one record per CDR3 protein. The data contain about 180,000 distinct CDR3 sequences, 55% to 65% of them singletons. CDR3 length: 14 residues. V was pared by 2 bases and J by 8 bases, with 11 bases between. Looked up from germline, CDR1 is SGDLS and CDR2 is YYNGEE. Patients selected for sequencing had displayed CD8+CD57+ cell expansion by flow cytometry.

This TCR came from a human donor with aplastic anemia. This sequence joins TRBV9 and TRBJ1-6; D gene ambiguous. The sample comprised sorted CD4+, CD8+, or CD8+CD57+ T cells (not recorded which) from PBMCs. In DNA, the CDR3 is TGTGCCAGCAGCGTTATCAGCAATGATTCACCCCTCCACTTT. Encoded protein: CASSVISNDSPLHF.